The table lists the clone carrying this T cell receptor beta chain with a count of one. The target antigen is unknown. The entry originates in a study of cytomegalovirus exposure and HLA in healthy donors. Findings of the study overall: Three CMV-associated chains proved CMV antigen-specific in vitro.

The study ran its PCR with 60 Vbeta and 13 Jbeta primers. Sequencing used immunoSEQ multiplex PCR; TCRdb keeps in-frame clones, though not all of them. The profile shows about 150,000 clones, roughly 82% of them singletons. The sequence was collected from a man aged 25 to 40 in good health and CMV-seropositive. The specimen was PBMCs.

CDR3 nucleotide sequence: TGTGCCAGCAGTGATGGGCTAGCCACCATTGAGACCCAGTACTTC. Translating gives CASSDGLATIETQYF. The chain employs TRBV2 and TRBJ2-5, with D perhaps matching TRBD2 (5 bases). The CDR3 runs 15 residues. V gave up 3 bases and J gave up 5 bases, with 16 bases separating them. Germline V gene lookup returns CDR1 SNHLY and CDR2 FYNNEI. The full variable domain, with the rest looked up from reference TRBV2 and TRBJ2-5, is EPEVTQTPSHQVTQMGQEVILRCVPISNHLYFYWYRQILGQKVEFLVSFYNNEISEKSEIFDDQFSVERPDGSNFTLKIRSTKLEDSAMYFCASSDGLATIETQYFGPGTRLLVL.